This T cell receptor beta chain emerged from a study of CD8 T cells in Susac syndrome. Whole-study context: Clinical remission applied to under 10 sequenced Susac syndrome patients, and more than five had active disease. When their blood was taken, patients with Susac syndrome were therapy-naive, taking corticosteroids, or taking intravenous immunoglobulin alone.

RNA totalling about 0.45 to 1 ug underwent reverse transcription with random hexamers. TCRdb independently ran MiXCR on the immunoSEQ multiplex PCR reads; one entry per CDR3 protein. In the table there are about 190,000 distinct CDR3 sequences, roughly 91% of which are singletons. Germline V gene lookup returns CDR1 SGHAT and CDR2 FQNNGV. CDR3 size: 20 residues. The V gene end was trimmed by 5 bases and the J gene end by 0 bases; junction bases not matched to a gene: 13. The chain carries TRBV11-2 and TRBJ2-2; 12 bases are shared with TRBD2. Sequencing was carried out using CD4+ T cells from PBMCs. The origin of this receptor is a human donor with Susac syndrome. CDR3 loop: CASSDTRLAGGITNTGELFF. CDR3 DNA sequence: TGTGCCAGCAGCGACACCCGGCTAGCGGGGGGGATCACGAACACCGGGGAGCTGTTTTTT.